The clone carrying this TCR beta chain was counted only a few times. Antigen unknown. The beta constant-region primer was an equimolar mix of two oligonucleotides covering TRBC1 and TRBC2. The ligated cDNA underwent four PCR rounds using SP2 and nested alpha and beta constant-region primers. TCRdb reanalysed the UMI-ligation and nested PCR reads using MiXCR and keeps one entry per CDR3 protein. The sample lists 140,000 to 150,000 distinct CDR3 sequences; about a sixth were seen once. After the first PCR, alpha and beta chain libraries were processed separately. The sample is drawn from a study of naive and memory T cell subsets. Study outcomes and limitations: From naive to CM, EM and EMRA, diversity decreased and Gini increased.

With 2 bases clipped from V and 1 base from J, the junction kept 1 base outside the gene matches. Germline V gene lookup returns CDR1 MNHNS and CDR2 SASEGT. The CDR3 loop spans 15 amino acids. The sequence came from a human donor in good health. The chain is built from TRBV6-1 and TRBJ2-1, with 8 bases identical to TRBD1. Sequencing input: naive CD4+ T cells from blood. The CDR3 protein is CASSEHRGSYNEQFF. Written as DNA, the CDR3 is TGTGCCAGCAGTGAACACAGGGGGTCCTACAATGAGCAGTTCTTC.